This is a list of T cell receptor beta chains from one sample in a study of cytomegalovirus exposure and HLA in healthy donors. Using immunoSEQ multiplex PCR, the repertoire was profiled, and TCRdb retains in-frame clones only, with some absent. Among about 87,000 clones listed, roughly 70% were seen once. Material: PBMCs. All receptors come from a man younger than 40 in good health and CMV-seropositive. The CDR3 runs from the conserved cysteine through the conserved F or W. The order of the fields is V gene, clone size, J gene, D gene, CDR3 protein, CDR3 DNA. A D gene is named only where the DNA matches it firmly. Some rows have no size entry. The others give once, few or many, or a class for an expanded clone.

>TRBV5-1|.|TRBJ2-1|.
CATTLGSWSNEQFF
TGCGCCACCACTTTAGGGAGTTGGTCGAATGAGCAGTTCTTC
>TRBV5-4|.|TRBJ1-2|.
CASSFGQENYGYTF
TGTGCCAGCAGCTTCGGACAAGAGAACTATGGCTACACCTTC
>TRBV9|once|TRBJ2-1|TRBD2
CASSVGLAGGYNEQFF
TGTGCCAGCAGCGTAGGGCTCGCGGGGGGTTACAATGAGCAGTTCTTC
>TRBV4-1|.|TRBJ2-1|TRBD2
CASSQGLAGGNEQFF
TGCGCCAGCAGCCAAGGACTAGCGGGGGGCAATGAGCAGTTCTTC
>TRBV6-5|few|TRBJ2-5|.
CATHRAETQYF
TGTGCCACCCACAGGGCCGAGACCCAGTACTTC
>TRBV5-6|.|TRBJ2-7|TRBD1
CASSGTGQGALYEQYF
TGTGCCAGCAGCGGGACGGGACAGGGGGCCCTTTACGAGCAGTACTTC
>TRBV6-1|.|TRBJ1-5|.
CASRGVGQPQHF
TGTGCCAGCAGAGGGGTGGGTCAGCCCCAGCATTTT
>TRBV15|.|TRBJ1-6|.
CATSRDLGGRSPLHF
TGTGCCACCAGCAGAGATCTTGGGGGCAGGTCACCCCTCCACTTT
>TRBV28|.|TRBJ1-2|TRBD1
CASSLEGTGDYGYTF
TGTGCCAGCAGTCTCGAGGGGACAGGGGACTATGGCTACACCTTC
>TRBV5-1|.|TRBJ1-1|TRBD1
CASRQGDTEAFF
TGCGCCAGTCGACAGGGGGACACTGAAGCTTTCTTT